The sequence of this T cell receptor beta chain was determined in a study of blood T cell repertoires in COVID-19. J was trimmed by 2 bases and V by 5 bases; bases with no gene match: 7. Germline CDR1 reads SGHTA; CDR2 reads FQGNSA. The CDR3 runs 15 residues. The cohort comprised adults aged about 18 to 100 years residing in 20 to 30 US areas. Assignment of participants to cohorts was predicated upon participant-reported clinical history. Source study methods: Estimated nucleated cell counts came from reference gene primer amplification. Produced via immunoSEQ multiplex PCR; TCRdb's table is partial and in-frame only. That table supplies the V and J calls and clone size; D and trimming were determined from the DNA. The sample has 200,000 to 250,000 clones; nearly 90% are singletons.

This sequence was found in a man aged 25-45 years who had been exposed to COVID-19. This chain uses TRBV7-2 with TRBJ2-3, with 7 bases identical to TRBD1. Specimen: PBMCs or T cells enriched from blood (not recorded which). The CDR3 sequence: CASSTPQGNTDTQYF. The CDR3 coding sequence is TGTGCCAGCAGCACCCCACAGGGGAACACAGATACGCAGTATTTT. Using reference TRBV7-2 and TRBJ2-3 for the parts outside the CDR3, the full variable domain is GAGVSQSPSNKVTEKGKDVELRCDPISGHTALYWYRQSLGQGLEFLIYFQGNSAPDKSGLPSDRFSAERTGGSVSTLTIQRTQQEDSAVYLCASSTPQGNTDTQYFGPGTRLTVL.